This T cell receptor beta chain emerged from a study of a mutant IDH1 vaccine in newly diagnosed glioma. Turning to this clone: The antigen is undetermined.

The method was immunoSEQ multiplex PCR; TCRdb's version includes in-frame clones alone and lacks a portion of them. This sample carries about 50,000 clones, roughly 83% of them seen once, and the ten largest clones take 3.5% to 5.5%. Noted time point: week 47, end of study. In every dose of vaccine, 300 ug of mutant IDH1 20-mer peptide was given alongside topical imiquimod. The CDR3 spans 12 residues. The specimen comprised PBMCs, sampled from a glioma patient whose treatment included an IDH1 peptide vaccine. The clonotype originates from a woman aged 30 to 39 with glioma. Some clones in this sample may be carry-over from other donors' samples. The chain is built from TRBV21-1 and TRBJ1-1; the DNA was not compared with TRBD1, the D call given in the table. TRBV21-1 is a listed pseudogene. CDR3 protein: CASSIWDTEALF. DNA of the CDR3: TGTGCCAGCAGCATATGGGACACTGAAGCTCTCTTT.